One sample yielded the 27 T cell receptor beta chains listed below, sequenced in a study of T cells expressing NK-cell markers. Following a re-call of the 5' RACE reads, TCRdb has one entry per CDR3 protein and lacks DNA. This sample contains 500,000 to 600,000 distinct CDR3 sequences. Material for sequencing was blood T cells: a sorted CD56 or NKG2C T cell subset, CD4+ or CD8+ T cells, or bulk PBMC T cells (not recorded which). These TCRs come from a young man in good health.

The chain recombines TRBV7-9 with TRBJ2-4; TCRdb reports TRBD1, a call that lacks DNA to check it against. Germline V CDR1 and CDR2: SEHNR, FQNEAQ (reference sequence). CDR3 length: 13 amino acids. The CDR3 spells CASSLGQLNIQYF. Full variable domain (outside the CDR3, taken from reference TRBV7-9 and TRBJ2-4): DTGVSQNPRHKITKRGQNVTFRCDPISEHNRLYWYRQTLGQGPEFLTYFQNEAQLEKSRLLSDRFSAERPKGSFSTLEIQRTEQGDSAMYLCASSLGQLNIQYFGAGTRLSVL.

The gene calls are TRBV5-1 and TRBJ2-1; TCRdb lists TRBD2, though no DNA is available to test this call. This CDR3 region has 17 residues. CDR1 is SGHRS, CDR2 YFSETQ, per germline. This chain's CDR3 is CASSYETSTSSYNEQFF.

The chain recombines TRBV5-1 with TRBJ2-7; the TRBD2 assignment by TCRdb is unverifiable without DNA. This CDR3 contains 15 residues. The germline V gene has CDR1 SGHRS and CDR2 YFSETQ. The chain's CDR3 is CASSQRTSGSDEQYF.

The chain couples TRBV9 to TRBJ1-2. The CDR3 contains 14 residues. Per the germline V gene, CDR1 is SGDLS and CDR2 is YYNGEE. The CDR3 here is CASSVAIGSYGYTF.

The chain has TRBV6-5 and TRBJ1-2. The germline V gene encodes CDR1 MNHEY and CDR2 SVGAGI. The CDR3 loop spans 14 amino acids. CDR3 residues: CASSPTGKPYGYTF.

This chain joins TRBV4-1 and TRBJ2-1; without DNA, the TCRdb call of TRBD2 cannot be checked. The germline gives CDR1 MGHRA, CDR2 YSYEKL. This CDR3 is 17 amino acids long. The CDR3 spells CASSPRSLGEDYNEQFF.

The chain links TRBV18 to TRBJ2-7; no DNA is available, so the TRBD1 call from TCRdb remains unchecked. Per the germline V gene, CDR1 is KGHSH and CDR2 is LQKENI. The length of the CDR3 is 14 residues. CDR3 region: CASSPQDRGTEQYF.

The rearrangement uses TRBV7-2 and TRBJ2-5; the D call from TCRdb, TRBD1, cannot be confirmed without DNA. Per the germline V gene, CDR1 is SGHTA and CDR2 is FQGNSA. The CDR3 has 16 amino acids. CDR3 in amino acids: CASSLVGAGAQETQYF.

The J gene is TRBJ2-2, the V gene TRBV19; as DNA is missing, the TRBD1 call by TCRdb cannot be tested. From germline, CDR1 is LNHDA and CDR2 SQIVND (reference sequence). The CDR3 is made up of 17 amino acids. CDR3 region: CASSTYKRQRGTGELFF.

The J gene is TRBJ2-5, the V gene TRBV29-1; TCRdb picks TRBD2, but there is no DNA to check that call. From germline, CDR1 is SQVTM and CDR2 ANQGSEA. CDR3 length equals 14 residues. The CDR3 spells CSLETAGGEETQYF.

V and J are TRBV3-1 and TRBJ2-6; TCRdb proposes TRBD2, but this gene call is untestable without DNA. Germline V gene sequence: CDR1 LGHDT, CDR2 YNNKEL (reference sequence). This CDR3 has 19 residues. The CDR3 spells CASSQTGGRAFSGANVLTF.

CDR3 residues: CASSPQGQGAGANVLTF. The V gene is TRBV18, the J gene TRBJ2-6; the D call from TCRdb, TRBD1, cannot be confirmed without DNA. This CDR3 is 17 amino acids long. From germline, CDR1 is KGHSH and CDR2 LQKENI.

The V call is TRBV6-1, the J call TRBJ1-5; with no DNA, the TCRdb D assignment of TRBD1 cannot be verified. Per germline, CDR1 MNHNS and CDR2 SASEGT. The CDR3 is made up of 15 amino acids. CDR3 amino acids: CASSASPTGRQPQHF.

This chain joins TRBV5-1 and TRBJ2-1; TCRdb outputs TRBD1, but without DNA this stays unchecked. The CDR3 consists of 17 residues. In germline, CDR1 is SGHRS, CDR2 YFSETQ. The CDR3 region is CASSRGLDGRAYNEQFF.

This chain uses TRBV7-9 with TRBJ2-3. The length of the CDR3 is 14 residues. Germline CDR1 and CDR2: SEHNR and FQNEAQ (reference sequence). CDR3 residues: CAIETSGSTDTQYF.

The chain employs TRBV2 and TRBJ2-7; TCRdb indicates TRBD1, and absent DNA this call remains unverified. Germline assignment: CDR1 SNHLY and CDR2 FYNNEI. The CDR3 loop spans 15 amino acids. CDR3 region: CASSKAGGDYYEQYF.

This CDR3 reads CSAREGGRRNTEAFF. The chain carries TRBV20-1 and TRBJ1-1; TCRdb selects TRBD1, and the lack of DNA leaves this call unchecked. Germline CDR1 and CDR2: DFQATT and SNEGSKA (reference sequence). The CDR3 is 15 residues long.

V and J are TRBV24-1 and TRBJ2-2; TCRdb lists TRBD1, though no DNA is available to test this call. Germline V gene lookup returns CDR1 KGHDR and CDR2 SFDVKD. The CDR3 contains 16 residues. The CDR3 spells CATSENPGAPTGELFF.

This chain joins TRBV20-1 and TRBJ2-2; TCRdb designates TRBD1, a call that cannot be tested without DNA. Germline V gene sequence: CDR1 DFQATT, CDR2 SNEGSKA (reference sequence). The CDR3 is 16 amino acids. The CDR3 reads CSAREPGRGLTGELFF.

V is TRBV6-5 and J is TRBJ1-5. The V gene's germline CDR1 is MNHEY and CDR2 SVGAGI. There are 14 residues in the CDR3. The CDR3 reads CASSWEVSNQPQHF.

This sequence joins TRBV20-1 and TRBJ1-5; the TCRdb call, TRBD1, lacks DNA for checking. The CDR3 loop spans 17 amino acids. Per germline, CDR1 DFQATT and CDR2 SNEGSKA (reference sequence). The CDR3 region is CSARAPGTGHSNQPQHF.

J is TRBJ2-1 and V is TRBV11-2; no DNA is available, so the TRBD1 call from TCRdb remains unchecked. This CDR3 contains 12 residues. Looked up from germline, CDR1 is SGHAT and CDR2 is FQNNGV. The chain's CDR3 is CASSTRDREQFF. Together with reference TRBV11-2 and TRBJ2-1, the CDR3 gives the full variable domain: EAGVAQSPRYKIIEKRQSVAFWCNPISGHATLYWYQQILGQGPKLLIQFQNNGVVDDSQLPKDRFSAERLKGVDSTLKIQPAKLEDSAVYLCASSTRDREQFFGPGTRLTVL.

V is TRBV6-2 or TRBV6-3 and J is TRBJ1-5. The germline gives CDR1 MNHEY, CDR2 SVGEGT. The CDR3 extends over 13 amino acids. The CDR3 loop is CASSSLEGQPQHF.

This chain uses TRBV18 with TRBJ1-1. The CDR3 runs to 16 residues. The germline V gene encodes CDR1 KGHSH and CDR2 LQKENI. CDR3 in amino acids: CASSRPPGAMNTEAFF.

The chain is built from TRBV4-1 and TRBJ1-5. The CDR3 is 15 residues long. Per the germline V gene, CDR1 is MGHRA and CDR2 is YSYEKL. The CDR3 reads CASSQDEGYNQPQHF.

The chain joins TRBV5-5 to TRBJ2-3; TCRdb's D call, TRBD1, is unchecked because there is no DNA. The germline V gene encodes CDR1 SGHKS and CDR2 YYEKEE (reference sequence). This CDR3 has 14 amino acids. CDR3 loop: CASIVGDTADTQYF.

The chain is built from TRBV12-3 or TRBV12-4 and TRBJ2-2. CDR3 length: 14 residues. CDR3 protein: CASRENANTGELFF.